These 21 T cell receptor beta chains originate from one sample sequenced in a study of blood T cell repertoires in COVID-19. Assay: immunoSEQ multiplex PCR; the TCRdb copy retains only in-frame clones and omits some. The sample holds 400,000 to 550,000 clones; roughly 90% are singletons and the top ten take roughly 4%. The sample consisted of peripheral blood. The receptors originated from a woman in her thirties with acute or convalescent COVID-19.

The CDR3 sequence: CATSRVGGVDEQFF. DNA of the CDR3: TGTGCCACCAGCAGAGTAGGAGGGGTCGATGAGCAGTTCTTC. This chain uses TRBV15 with TRBJ2-1, with D possibly TRBD2 on 6 matching bases. Germline CDR1 reads LNHNV; CDR2 reads YYDKDF (reference sequence). The CDR3 length is 14 residues. Trimming took 1 base from V and 8 from J, leaving 12 bases between them.

The chain carries TRBV6-5 and TRBJ1-4; D may be TRBD1 (6 bases). The CDR3 sequence is 14 residues long. Trimming removed 7 bases at V and 4 bases at J, with 13 bases between. Germline values: CDR1 MNHEY, CDR2 SVGAGI. This chain's CDR3 is CASKTTGFNEKLFF. The CDR3 coding sequence is TGTGCCAGCAAAACTACAGGGTTTAATGAAAAACTGTTTTTT.

The chain employs TRBV2 and TRBJ1-2; TRBD1 is a possible D gene (5 bases). There are 14 residues in the CDR3. V was shortened by 5 bases and J by 5 bases, with 15 bases between the two germline ends. CDR1 and CDR2 from the germline V gene are SNHLY and FYNNEI. The CDR3 DNA follows: TGTGCCAGCAGTCTGGGCAGGGCGATATATGGCTACACCTTC. Translating gives CASSLGRAIYGYTF.

This clone showed up just once. This chain joins TRBV7-9 and TRBJ1-6, with TRBD1 matching 7 bases. Germline loops: CDR1 SEHNR, CDR2 FQNEAQ (reference sequence). The CDR3 spans 17 residues. With V trimmed by 8 bases and J by 0 bases, 10 bases remained unmatched. The CDR3 reads CASPPARDSSYNSPLHF. The CDR3 DNA reads TGTGCCAGCCCCCCCGCCCGGGACAGCTCCTATAATTCACCCCTCCACTTT. Full variable domain (missing parts from reference TRBV7-9 and TRBJ1-6): DTGVSQNPRHKITKRGQNVTFRCDPISEHNRLYWYRQTLGQGPEFLTYFQNEAQLEKSRLLSDRFSAERPKGSFSTLEIQRTEQGDSAMYLCASPPARDSSYNSPLHFGNGTRLTVT.

The rearrangement joins TRBV7-9 to TRBJ2-1; a weak D match, TRBD1 (6 bases). CDR1 is SEHNR and CDR2 is FQNEAQ in the germline V gene (reference sequence). The CDR3 is 16 amino acids. V dropped 1 base and J dropped 4 bases, with 14 bases sitting between them. CDR3: CASSLGDTPRYNEQFF. CDR3 DNA: TGTGCCAGCAGCTTAGGGGACACCCCTAGATACAATGAGCAGTTCTTC. The full variable domain, rest sourced from reference TRBV7-9 and TRBJ2-1, is DTGVSQNPRHKITKRGQNVTFRCDPISEHNRLYWYRQTLGQGPEFLTYFQNEAQLEKSRLLSDRFSAERPKGSFSTLEIQRTEQGDSAMYLCASSLGDTPRYNEQFFGPGTRLTVL.

This sequence joins TRBV6-5 and TRBJ1-2; D is unclear. Trimming took off 7 bases at V and 3 bases at J, with 18 bases between the two ends. The CDR3 is 15 residues long. CDR1 is MNHEY and CDR2 is SVGAGI in the germline V gene. CDR3 nucleotides: TGTGCCAGCACTAAAGGAGGATTACCTGACTATGGCTACACCTTC. This sequence encodes CASTKGGLPDYGYTF.

This clone was detected only once. The DNA for the CDR3 is TGTGCCCCCAAAGGAAGAGGACATTTGGAGCCCCAGCATTTT. Residues: CAPKGRGHLEPQHF. The chain carries TRBV27 and TRBJ1-5; possibly TRBD1 for D (5 bases). Trimming shortened V by 11 bases and J by 8 bases, and 22 bases separated the two germline ends. This CDR3 is built from 14 residues. The germline V gene has CDR1 MNHEY and CDR2 SMNVEV (reference sequence).

This chain links TRBV11-1 with TRBJ2-1; 9 bases agree with TRBD2. With V trimmed by 8 bases and J by 10 bases, 12 bases remained unmatched. The CDR3 runs to 14 residues. Germline V gene lookup returns CDR1 SGHAT and CDR2 FQDESV (reference sequence). CDR3 bases: TGTGCCAGCGGAACATCTAGCGGGGTTGGGGAGCAGTTCTTC. This codes for CASGTSSGVGEQFF.

The chain uses TRBV19 and TRBJ1-5, with a weak D call TRBD1 (6 bases). Trimming took 3 bases from V and 4 from J, leaving 10 bases between them. Germline CDR1 is LNHDA and CDR2 is SQIVND (reference sequence). The CDR3 contains 14 residues. The CDR3 region is CASSIEQGNQPQHF. The CDR3 DNA is TGTGCCAGTAGTATCGAACAGGGAAATCAGCCCCAGCATTTT. The whole variable domain, remainder taken from reference TRBV19 and TRBJ1-5, is DGGITQSPKYLFRKEGQNVTLSCEQNLNHDAMYWYRQDPGQGLRLIYYSQIVNDFQKGDIAEGYSVSREKKESFPLTVTSAQKNPTAFYLCASSIEQGNQPQHFGDGTRLSIL.

The gene calls are TRBV6-5 and TRBJ1-1; 9 bases map to TRBD1. CDR1 is MNHEY and CDR2 is SVGAGI in the germline V gene. With 6 bases clipped from V and 10 bases from J, the junction kept 15 bases outside the gene matches. CDR3 length equals 15 residues. CDR3 protein: CASRKPGQGLEGAFF. For the CDR3, the DNA is TGTGCCAGCAGAAAACCGGGACAGGGTTTAGAGGGAGCTTTCTTT.

The chain has TRBV4-2 and TRBJ1-4; maybe TRBD1 (5 bases). CDR3 size: 16 residues. The V and J ends lost 0 bases and 3 bases respectively, with 11 bases between them. Germline values: CDR1 LGHNA, CDR2 YNFKEQ. This CDR3 reads CASSQDWGVSNEKLFF. Written as DNA, the CDR3 is TGTGCCAGCAGCCAAGATTGGGGGGTGTCTAATGAAAAACTGTTTTTT.

The chain couples TRBV15 to TRBJ1-2; TRBD1 is a possible D gene (5 bases). Germline V gene sequence: CDR1 LNHNV, CDR2 YYDKDF (reference sequence). CDR3 size: 14 residues. Between the trimmed V and J ends, which lost 0 bases and 6 bases, there was a span of 11 bases. CDR3 loop: CATSRERQSNGYTF. As DNA, the CDR3 is TGTGCCACCAGCAGAGAAAGACAGTCGAATGGCTACACCTTC.

This chain links TRBV24-1 with TRBJ2-2; D not certain. V was pared by 1 base and J by 3 bases, with 5 bases between. The CDR3 totals 14 residues. Per germline, CDR1 KGHDR and CDR2 SFDVKD. This CDR3 is CATSDFVDTGELFF. Written as DNA, the CDR3 is TGTGCCACCAGTGATTTTGTAGACACCGGGGAGCTGTTTTTT.

The chain carries TRBV14 and TRBJ2-3, with D possibly matching TRBD2 (5 bases). V was pared by 0 bases and J by 2 bases, with 15 bases between. The CDR3 extends over 17 amino acids. The germline CDR1 and CDR2 sequences are SGHDN and FVKESK. The CDR3 coding sequence is TGTGCCAGCAGCCAAGATCGAGAGGGCCCTAACACAGATACGCAGTATTTT. Its protein product is CASSQDREGPNTDTQYF. The full variable domain, in which reference TRBV14 and TRBJ2-3 provide the parts outside the CDR3, is EAGVTQFPSHSVIEKGQTVTLRCDPISGHDNLYWYRRVMGKEIKFLLHFVKESKQDESGMPNNRFLAERTGGTYSTLKVQPAELEDSGVYFCASSQDREGPNTDTQYFGPGTRLTVL.

The V and J genes are TRBV3-1 (or the pseudogene TRBV3-2) and TRBJ2-5; D is perhaps TRBD1 (6 bases). Trimming pared 4 bases from V and 1 base from J, leaving 16 bases between. Germline lookup yields CDR1 LGHDT and CDR2 YNNKEL (reference sequence). The CDR3 runs to 16 residues. CDR3 in amino acids: CASSLFFRGSQETQYF. The DNA of the CDR3 is TGTGCCAGCAGCCTCTTCTTTAGGGGGTCCCAAGAGACCCAGTACTTC.

V gene TRBV24-1 combines with J gene TRBJ2-3; no clear D. The CDR3 consists of 13 residues. V lost 4 bases, J lost 9 bases, and 13 bases lay in between. Germline-derived CDR1 and CDR2 are KGHDR and SFDVKD. The CDR3 reads CATSEITEKTQYF. DNA of the CDR3: TGTGCCACCAGTGAAATTACAGAGAAGACGCAGTATTTT.

The chain has TRBV5-1 and TRBJ2-3; 9 bases are a match to TRBD1. V was pared by 4 bases and J by 2 bases, with 11 bases of the junction left unmatched. Germline V lookup: CDR1 SGHRS, CDR2 YFSETQ. The CDR3 has 17 residues. CDR3 protein: CASSPLGDRGYTDTQYF. The CDR3 DNA reads TGCGCCAGCAGCCCCCTTGGTGACAGGGGGTACACAGATACGCAGTATTTT.

The chain has TRBV3-1 (or the pseudogene TRBV3-2) and TRBJ2-3; 8 bases are a match to TRBD2. The CDR3 has 16 residues. Germline V lookup: CDR1 LGHDT, CDR2 YNNKEL (reference sequence). V shed 0 bases and J 5 bases; nucleotides not matched to a gene: 7. Written as DNA, the CDR3 is TGTGCCAGCAGCCAAGAATGGAGCGGGGGAGGAGATACGCAGTATTTT. Protein: CASSQEWSGGGDTQYF.

The chain combines TRBV28 with TRBJ2-1; 10 bases align to TRBD1. With 5 bases clipped from V and 5 bases from J, the junction kept 6 bases outside the gene matches. Looked up from germline, CDR1 is MDHEN and CDR2 is SYDVKM. The CDR3 spans 15 residues. CDR3 region: CASSTPGTGDNEQFF. The DNA for the CDR3 is TGTGCCAGCAGTACCCCCGGGACAGGGGACAATGAGCAGTTCTTC. Looking up the rest from reference TRBV28 and TRBJ2-1 gives the full variable domain: DVKVTQSSRYLVKRTGEKVFLECVQDMDHENMFWYRQDPGLGLRLIYFSYDVKMKEKGDIPEGYSVSREKKERFSLILESASTNQTSMYLCASSTPGTGDNEQFFGPGTRLTVL.

This chain joins TRBV7-6 and TRBJ1-1; no firm D call. The V end lost 5 bases, the J end lost 3 bases, and 10 bases lay between the germline ends. Per the germline V gene, CDR1 is SGHVS and CDR2 is FNYEAQ. This CDR3 contains 13 residues. CDR3 residues: CASSLTTHTEAFF. DNA of the CDR3: TGTGCCAGCAGCCTTACAACGCACACTGAAGCTTTCTTT.

The chain uses TRBV10-3 and TRBJ2-2; D is possibly TRBD2 (5 bases). With 10 bases removed from V and 3 bases from J, the gap between germline ends came to 9 bases. This CDR3 region has 12 residues. CDR1 is ENHRY, CDR2 SYGVKD, per germline. The CDR3 nucleotides are TGTGCCACCGGAGGAGACACCGGGGAGCTGTTTTTT. It specifies CATGGDTGELFF.